This T cell receptor (beta chain) was profiled in a study of identical twins. Study-level findings and limits: Invariant populations such as MAIT and iNKT cells could partly muddle zero-insertion analyses. Excess sharing between twins was weaker in beta out-of-frame sequences.

Germline loops: CDR1 LGHNA, CDR2 YSLEER. This CDR3 has 14 residues. In the case of this clonotype: What it recognizes is unknown. Compared with germline, one end of the junction differs, possibly owing to a read error.

The cDNA had a unique molecular identifier and a template-switch universal primer site. TCRdb recomputed calls from the 5' RACE reads with MiXCR, one row per CDR3 protein. The sample carries 250,000 or so distinct CDR3 sequences, about 8.3% recorded once. This same sample was also part of a study on yellow fever vaccine responses in identical twins. From that second work: Reports say the vaccine T cell response in twins looked partly convergent and partly personalized.

This clonotype was sampled from a young woman in good health. The specimen was CD8+ T cells sorted from blood. This sequence joins TRBV4-3 and TRBJ1-2; D gene ambiguous. The CDR3 DNA reads as TGCGCCAGCAGCCAAGATCCCGCTGGGTTTGATTTCTCCTTC. As protein: CASSQDPAGFDFSF.